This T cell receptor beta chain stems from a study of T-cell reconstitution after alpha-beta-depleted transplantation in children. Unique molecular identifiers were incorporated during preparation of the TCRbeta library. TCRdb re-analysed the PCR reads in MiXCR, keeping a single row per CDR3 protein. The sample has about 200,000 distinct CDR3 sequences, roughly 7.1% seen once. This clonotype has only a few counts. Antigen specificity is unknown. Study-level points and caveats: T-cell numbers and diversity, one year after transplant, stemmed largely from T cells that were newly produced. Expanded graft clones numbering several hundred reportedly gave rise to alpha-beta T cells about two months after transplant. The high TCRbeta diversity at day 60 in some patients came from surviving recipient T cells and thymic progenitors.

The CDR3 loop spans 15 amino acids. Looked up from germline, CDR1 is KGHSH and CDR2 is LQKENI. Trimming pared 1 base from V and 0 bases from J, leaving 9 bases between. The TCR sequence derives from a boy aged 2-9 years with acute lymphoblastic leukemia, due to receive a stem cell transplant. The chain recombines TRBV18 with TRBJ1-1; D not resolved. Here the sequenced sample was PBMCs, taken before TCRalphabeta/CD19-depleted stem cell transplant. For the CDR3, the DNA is TGTGCCAGCTCACCACTTTCCCAAATGAACACTGAAGCTTTCTTT. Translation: CASSPLSQMNTEAFF.